These 24 T cell receptor beta chains came from one sample sequenced in a study of shared clonotypes between healthy human individuals. Profiling relied on immunoSEQ multiplex PCR, and the TCRdb table lists in-frame clones only, not all of them. The sample carries a few million clones, 80% to 95% recorded once. Input material: naive CD4+ T cells from PBMCs. Regarding subset: CD45RA+ positively selected. The source of these receptors is a man between 18 and 35 years old in good health. Some clones in this sample may be carry-over from other donors' samples.

The chain uses TRBV7-9 and TRBJ1-1; D gene uncertain. With 1 base removed from V and 4 bases from J, the gap between germline ends came to 16 bases. The CDR3 sequence is 16 residues long. CDR1 and CDR2 (germline): SEHNR, FQNEAQ (reference sequence). The CDR3 DNA sequence: TGTGCCAGCAGCTTAGGAGCAGGAGCCGGTTTCACTGAAGCTTTCTTT. This translates into CASSLGAGAGFTEAFF. Full variable domain (missing parts from reference TRBV7-9 and TRBJ1-1): DTGVSQNPRHKITKRGQNVTFRCDPISEHNRLYWYRQTLGQGPEFLTYFQNEAQLEKSRLLSDRFSAERPKGSFSTLEIQRTEQGDSAMYLCASSLGAGAGFTEAFFGQGTRLTVV.

V and J are TRBV28 and TRBJ1-3; a weak D match, TRBD1 (5 bases). V shed 7 bases and J shed 2 bases, with 12 bases lying between them. Germline V lookup: CDR1 MDHEN, CDR2 SYDVKM. The CDR3 is 14 amino acids. The CDR3 region is CASIPSGPGNTIYF. For the CDR3, the DNA is TGTGCCAGCATTCCGTCAGGGCCTGGAAACACCATATATTTT.

This chain joins TRBV7-3 and TRBJ2-2; maybe TRBD1 (6 bases). V was clipped by 5 bases and J by 6 bases, with 19 bases between them. In germline, CDR1 is SGHTA, CDR2 FQGTGA. The CDR3 consists of 16 residues. In DNA, the CDR3 is TGTGCCAGCAGCCGTCAGGGGAGTGGTTCCTCCGGGGAGCTGTTTTTT. It is translated as CASSRQGSGSSGELFF.

The V gene is TRBV6-5, the J gene TRBJ2-7, with unresolved D. With 4 bases removed from V and 7 bases from J, the gap between germline ends came to 11 bases. The CDR3 is 12 residues long. CDR1 and CDR2 (germline): MNHEY, SVGAGI. CDR3 DNA sequence: TGTGCCAGCAGTTCCCCCTCCCGGGAGCAGTACTTC. This codes for CASSSPSREQYF.

V and J are TRBV30 and TRBJ2-5; D not certain. This CDR3 spans 14 amino acids. Germline lookup yields CDR1 GTSNPN and CDR2 SVGIG (reference sequence). V dropped 7 bases and J dropped 7 bases, with 22 bases sitting between them. DNA of the CDR3: TGTGCCTTCTTAACTCAGGTTCCAGGTGGGACCCAGTACTTC. Translated, it gives CAFLTQVPGGTQYF.

The chain uses TRBV7-2 and TRBJ2-4; possibly TRBD2 for D (6 bases). This CDR3 spans 15 amino acids. V was cut by 5 bases and J by 0 bases, with 11 bases left in between. Germline V gives CDR1 SGHTA, CDR2 FQGNSA. CDR3 in amino acids: CASSPGGRAKNIQYF. The DNA of the CDR3 is TGTGCCAGCAGCCCCGGAGGGCGAGCCAAAAACATTCAGTACTTC.

The rearrangement joins TRBV29-1 to TRBJ2-2; weak D call: TRBD1 (5 bases). The CDR3 covers 13 residues. V gave up 2 bases and J gave up 1 base, with 5 bases separating them. The V gene's germline CDR1 is SQVTM and CDR2 ANQGSEA. The DNA of the CDR3 is TGCAGCGTTGAAACAGGGAACACCGGGGAGCTGTTTTTT. Translation gives CSVETGNTGELFF.

The chain carries TRBV6-5 and TRBJ2-5; maybe TRBD2 (5 bases). The CDR3 has 15 residues. V was shortened by 0 bases and J by 1 base, with 9 bases between the two germline ends. Germline CDR1 MNHEY, CDR2 SVGAGI. This CDR3 is CASSYSGVIQETQYF. The CDR3 DNA reads TGTGCCAGCAGTTACTCCGGGGTCATCCAAGAGACCCAGTACTTC.

The genes are TRBV5-4 and TRBJ1-4; a weak D match, TRBD1 (6 bases). The CDR3 is 15 residues long. Between the trimmed V and J ends, which lost 4 bases and 4 bases, there was a span of 14 bases. Germline CDR1 and CDR2: SGHNT and YYREEE (reference sequence). The CDR3 nucleotides are TGTGCCAGCAGCCAACCGGACAGATATAATGAAAAACTGTTTTTT. Translation gives CASSQPDRYNEKLFF.

V and J are TRBV28 and TRBJ1-3; TRBD1 aligns across 7 bases. J was trimmed by 0 bases and V by 9 bases; bases with no gene match: 5. Germline values: CDR1 MDHEN, CDR2 SYDVKM. The CDR3 extends over 14 amino acids. The CDR3 nucleotides are TGTGCCAGTGGGACAGTAAGCTCTGGAAACACCATATATTTT. It encodes CASGTVSSGNTIYF.

The rearrangement links TRBV25-1 to TRBJ2-6; D uncertain. The V gene's germline CDR1 is MGHDK and CDR2 SYGVNS. The CDR3 consists of 14 residues. Trimming removed 7 bases from V and 0 bases from J, with 7 bases in between. CDR3 amino acids: CASTPVSGANVLTF. The CDR3 DNA is TGTGCCAGCACTCCGGTCTCTGGGGCCAACGTCCTGACTTTC.

The chain links TRBV7-9 to TRBJ1-5, with 9 bases fitting TRBD1. With 1 base clipped from V and 6 bases from J, the junction kept 10 bases outside the gene matches. The CDR3 has 17 amino acids. Germline CDR1 is SEHNR and CDR2 is FQNEAQ (reference sequence). The CDR3 DNA reads TGTGCCAGCAGCTTAGGGACAGGGGAAGTAGACCGTCAGCCCCAGCATTTT. Translated: CASSLGTGEVDRQPQHF.

CDR3 DNA sequence: TGTGCCAGCAGTGAGCAGGGCCAAGAGACCCAGTACTTC. This sequence encodes CASSEQGQETQYF. The chain recombines TRBV2 with TRBJ2-5; possible D gene TRBD1, 5 bases. V gave up 3 bases and J gave up 1 base, with 6 bases separating them. The CDR3 loop spans 13 amino acids. The germline V gene has CDR1 SNHLY and CDR2 FYNNEI.

The chain links TRBV27 to TRBJ1-3; a possible D gene is TRBD1 (6 bases). The CDR3 sequence is 17 residues long. The germline V gene encodes CDR1 MNHEY and CDR2 SMNVEV (reference sequence). V lost 5 bases, J lost 3 bases, and 20 bases lay in between. The CDR3 region has the DNA TGTGCCAGCAGTCCCCGTGGCCCCGGGACATATGGAAACACCATATATTTT. Amino acid sequence: CASSPRGPGTYGNTIYF.

This sequence joins TRBV25-1 and TRBJ2-3; a possible D gene is TRBD1 (6 bases). CDR3 length: 14 residues. Germline values: CDR1 MGHDK, CDR2 SYGVNS. Trimming removed 6 bases from V and 0 bases from J, with 10 bases in between. The CDR3 is CASRGQSSTDTQYF. CDR3 in DNA: TGTGCCAGCAGAGGACAGAGTAGCACAGATACGCAGTATTTT.

The V gene is TRBV5-1, the J gene TRBJ2-6, with D uncertain. Trimming took 4 bases from V and 3 from J, leaving 11 bases between them. The CDR3 has 15 amino acids. CDR1 is SGHRS, CDR2 YFSETQ, per germline. The CDR3 DNA reads as TGCGCCAGCAGCGGACCACAGCTTGGGGCCAACGTCCTGACTTTC. Translated, it gives CASSGPQLGANVLTF.

J is TRBJ1-3 and V is TRBV7-6; TRBD1 might be the D (5 bases). The CDR3 is 13 amino acids. Germline loops: CDR1 SGHVS, CDR2 FNYEAQ. Trimming removed 3 bases from V and 8 bases from J, with 11 bases in between. Here the CDR3 reads CASSLGVSDTIYF. In nucleotides, the CDR3 is TGTGCCAGCAGCTTGGGGGTATCGGACACCATATATTTT.

The rearrangement joins TRBV18 to TRBJ1-2; TRBD1 matches at 9 bases. V was clipped by 1 base and J by 9 bases; unmatched bases: 6. CDR3 length equals 14 residues. In germline, CDR1 is KGHSH, CDR2 LQKENI. The CDR3 is CASSPRAGQGSYTF. In DNA form, the CDR3 reads TGTGCCAGCTCACCACGAGCGGGACAGGGCAGCTACACCTTC.

The chain carries TRBV5-4 and TRBJ2-1; possibly TRBD2 for D (5 bases). The CDR3 spans 15 residues. Trimming cost V 4 bases and J 0 bases, with 11 bases left between them. CDR1 is SGHNT and CDR2 is YYREEE in the germline V gene (reference sequence). This chain's CDR3 is CASSGRTSSYNEQFF. DNA of the CDR3: TGTGCCAGCAGCGGACGGACTTCCTCCTACAATGAGCAGTTCTTC.

The CDR3 protein is CASSKTGSTGELFF. DNA of the CDR3: TGTGCCAGCAGTAAGACAGGGAGCACCGGGGAGCTGTTTTTT. V and J are TRBV11-3 and TRBJ2-2; 7 bases line up with TRBD1. There are 14 residues in the CDR3. From germline, CDR1 is SGHNT and CDR2 YENEEA. V shed 6 bases and J 4 bases; nucleotides not matched to a gene: 5.

J is TRBJ1-2 and V is TRBV9, with D tentatively TRBD1 (6 bases). The CDR3 totals 15 residues. Trimming removed 3 bases at V and 4 bases at J, with 16 bases between. Germline-derived CDR1 and CDR2 are SGDLS and YYNGEE. The CDR3 DNA reads TGTGCCAGCAGCGCCCGGGGGGGCCGTGTCTATGGCTACACCTTC. Amino acids: CASSARGGRVYGYTF.

V is TRBV7-2 and J is TRBJ2-3; D may be TRBD2 (8 bases). The germline CDR1 and CDR2 sequences are SGHTA and FQGNSA. Trimming stripped 3 bases from V and 1 base from J, with 14 bases between. This CDR3 has 16 residues. Here the CDR3 reads CASSFGRGRGTDTQYF. The CDR3, as DNA: TGTGCCAGCAGCTTCGGGAGGGGGCGCGGCACAGATACGCAGTATTTT.

V usage is TRBV5-1 and J usage is TRBJ2-3, with D unresolved. Looked up from germline, CDR1 is SGHRS and CDR2 is YFSETQ. This CDR3 is 15 amino acids long. V gave up 5 bases and J gave up 1 base, with 14 bases separating them. CDR3 nucleotides: TGCGCCAGCAGTAGGCCGGATCGAGGCACAGATACGCAGTATTTT. It specifies CASSRPDRGTDTQYF.

The V gene is TRBV6-5, the J gene TRBJ2-5, with D unresolved. Trimming took 8 bases from V and 4 from J, leaving 20 bases between them. The CDR3 is 15 residues long. Per the germline V gene, CDR1 is MNHEY and CDR2 is SVGAGI. Written as DNA, the CDR3 is TGTGCCAGCCTCCCCCGAGGCCGCGACGGAGAGACCCAGTACTTC. Protein product: CASLPRGRDGETQYF.